This T cell receptor (beta chain) was sequenced in a study of patients and donors after allogeneic stem cell transplantation. This clonotype was recorded a few times. TCRdb independently ran MiXCR on the RT-PCR reads; one entry per CDR3 protein. The repertoire holds about 960,000 distinct CDR3 sequences, approximately 18% seen once, with 6% in the top ten. This CDR3 contains 14 residues. V lost 4 bases and J lost 0, with 10 bases in between. The source is a human donor who was either an allogeneic HSCT recipient or a stem cell or donor lymphocyte infusion donor (not recorded which). It is not recorded whose cells these are; they may come from a transplant donor. The sample taken for sequencing was blood, either unsorted or a sorted T cell fraction (not recorded which). The chain uses TRBV12-3 or TRBV12-4 and TRBJ2-7; D remains unclear. The CDR3 sequence: CASSSERSSYEQYF. The CDR3, as DNA: TGTGCCAGCAGTTCAGAACGGAGCTCCTACGAGCAGTACTTC.